This TCR beta chain was identified in a study of T cells in localized non-small cell lung cancer. Remarks on this clone: What it binds is unknown.

Assay used: immunoSEQ multiplex PCR; TCRdb lists only in-frame clones, some missing. The sample holds under 20,000 clones; 75% to 90% are singletons and the top ten take 8.4%. Study-wide findings and caveats: Of the tissues analyzed, uninvolved adjacent lung showed maximal T cell clonality, greater than tumor. Out of the top 100 tumor clones, a median around 57 were seen in adjacent lung.

CDR1 and CDR2 from the germline V gene are SGHTS and YDEGEE. With 1 base removed from V and 3 bases from J, the gap between germline ends came to 14 bases. The CDR3 spans 15 residues. The chain employs TRBV5-8 and TRBJ2-7; D remains ambiguous. The sequenced sample was peripheral blood, obtained before any cancer treatment. The sequence was collected from a man between 40 and 70 years old with stage I lung adenocarcinoma. CDR3 coding DNA: TGTGCCAGCAGCTTGTTGCCATCAGTAGGCTACGAGCAGTACTTC. It translates to CASSLLPSVGYEQYF.